The rows below give T cell receptor beta chains drawn from one sample of a study of blood T cell repertoires in COVID-19. TCRdb keeps only in-frame clones here, not all; method: immunoSEQ multiplex PCR. The sample carries fewer than 250,000 clones, around four fifths recorded once. The sequencing sample was made of peripheral blood. The source is a woman in her forties with active or convalescent COVID-19. CDR3s include the opening cysteine and the closing phenylalanine or tryptophan. D genes are given only for firm matches. Expanded clones are given a class, and other clones once, few, many or no size at all.

D: TRBD2; V: TRBV10-3; size: -; J: TRBJ2-3; CDR3: CAISELRAGGTDTQYF; DNA: TGTGCCATCAGTGAGCTTCGGGCGGGGGGCACAGATACGCAGTATTTT
D: -; V: TRBV2; size: -; J: TRBJ1-5; CDR3: CASGTYNSNQPQHF; DNA: TGTGCCAGCGGGACATACAATAGCAATCAGCCCCAGCATTTT
D: TRBD1; V: TRBV19; size: -; J: TRBJ1-6; CDR3: CASKKGAMGNSPLHF; DNA: TGTGCCAGTAAAAAGGGGGCTATGGGGAATTCACCCCTCCACTTT
D: -; V: TRBV2; size: once; J: TRBJ2-1; CDR3: CASLGTPSYNEQFF; DNA: TGTGCCAGCCTCGGGACTCCCTCCTACAATGAGCAGTTCTTC
D: TRBD2; V: TRBV7-3; size: -; J: TRBJ2-1; CDR3: CASSSTSGSEHEQFF; DNA: TGTGCCAGCAGCTCGACTAGCGGGAGTGAACATGAGCAGTTCTTC
D: -; V: TRBV6-6; size: -; J: TRBJ1-3; CDR3: CASSQGNTIYF; DNA: TGTGCCAGCAGCCAAGGAAACACCATATATTTT
D: -; V: TRBV6-4; size: -; J: TRBJ2-1; CDR3: CASSLEGNEQFF; DNA: TGTGCCAGCAGCCTGGAGGGCAATGAGCAGTTCTTC
D: -; V: TRBV10-2; size: -; J: TRBJ1-6; CDR3: CASSGQRAGSPLHF; DNA: TGCGCCAGCAGTGGCCAAAGGGCGGGTTCACCCCTCCACTTT
D: TRBD1; V: TRBV30; size: -; J: TRBJ1-1; CDR3: CAWTIGTGFLRTPGAFF; DNA: TGTGCCTGGACGATTGGGACAGGGTTTCTCCGAACACCAGGGGCTTTCTTT
D: TRBD2; V: TRBV6-1; size: -; J: TRBJ2-3; CDR3: CASSEGLAGADTQYF; DNA: TGTGCCAGCAGTGAGGGACTAGCGGGGGCAGATACGCAGTATTTT
D: -; V: TRBV6-5; size: -; J: TRBJ2-7; CDR3: CASSRDYEQYF; DNA: TGTGCCAGCAGCCGGGACTACGAGCAGTACTTC
D: -; V: TRBV12-3/TRBV12-4; size: -; J: TRBJ2-3; CDR3: CASSLGPGQTQYF; DNA: TGTGCCAGCAGTTTAGGGCCGGGACAAACGCAGTATTTT
D: -; V: TRBV9; size: -; J: TRBJ1-1; CDR3: CASSAVLGTEAFF; DNA: TGTGCCAGCAGCGCGGTTCTTGGCACTGAAGCTTTCTTT
D: TRBD1; V: TRBV7-9; size: -; J: TRBJ1-1; CDR3: CASSRGQGLLYTEAFF; DNA: TGTGCCAGCAGCCGCGGACAGGGGTTGTTGTACACTGAAGCTTTCTTT
D: -; V: TRBV14; size: -; J: TRBJ2-7; CDR3: CASSTSSYEQYF; DNA: TGTGCCAGCAGCACTAGCTCCTACGAGCAGTACTTC
D: TRBD2; V: TRBV19; size: -; J: TRBJ2-2; CDR3: CASSILSGRVNTGELFF; DNA: TGTGCCAGTAGTATTCTGAGCGGGAGGGTGAACACCGGGGAGCTGTTTTTT
D: -; V: TRBV6-5; size: -; J: TRBJ2-3; CDR3: CASTRGKITDTQYF; DNA: TGTGCCAGCACTAGGGGGAAGATCACAGATACGCAGTATTTT
D: TRBD1; V: TRBV30; size: -; J: TRBJ1-6; CDR3: CASRQGANNSPLHF; DNA: TGTGCCAGCCGACAGGGGGCAAATAATTCACCCCTCCACTTT
D: TRBD1; V: TRBV11-2; size: few; J: TRBJ2-7; CDR3: CASSLGWDRRYEQYF; DNA: TGTGCCAGCAGCCTCGGGTGGGACAGGCGATACGAGCAGTACTTC
D: TRBD2; V: TRBV10-3; size: once; J: TRBJ2-1; CDR3: CAISETSGNEQFF; DNA: TGTGCCATCAGTGAGACTAGCGGAAATGAGCAGTTCTTC
D: TRBD2; V: TRBV9; size: once; J: TRBJ2-5; CDR3: CASSVTDSGGAGTQYF; DNA: TGTGCCAGCAGCGTAACTGATAGCGGGGGGGCCGGGACCCAGTACTTC
D: -; V: TRBV6-5; size: -; J: TRBJ2-7; CDR3: CASSYYGLGQSHEQYF; DNA: TGTGCCAGCAGTTACTACGGCTTGGGACAATCTCACGAGCAGTACTTC